The 26 T cell receptor beta chains below all came from one sample that was sequenced in a study of tissue T cells after allogeneic stem cell transplantation. Assay: immunoSEQ multiplex PCR; the TCRdb copy retains only in-frame clones and omits some. The sample shows under 5,000 clones, around 61% of them seen only once. The sequences come from left colon tissue, collected at autopsy. The origin of the receptors is a male donor aged 60 or older with lung cancer.

The chain combines TRBV7-9 with TRBJ2-5; D unresolved. Per germline, CDR1 SEHNR and CDR2 FQNEAQ (reference sequence). The CDR3 consists of 12 residues. V gave up 3 bases and J gave up 5 bases, with 7 bases separating them. The DNA for the CDR3 is TGTGCCAGCAGCTTTCTGGCGGAGACCCAGTACTTC. Translation gives CASSFLAETQYF.

This clone has only a few counts. V is TRBV7-2 and J is TRBJ2-3, with 7 bases fitting TRBD2. From germline, CDR1 is SGHTA and CDR2 FQGNSA. The CDR3 runs 14 residues. Trimming removed 4 bases from V and 5 bases from J; junction bases left unmatched: 6. CDR3 DNA: TGTGCCAGCAGCTGGAGGGCGGGGGAAGATACGCAGTATTTT. Translated, it gives CASSWRAGEDTQYF. The full variable domain, in which reference TRBV7-2 and TRBJ2-3 provide the parts outside the CDR3, is GAGVSQSPSNKVTEKGKDVELRCDPISGHTALYWYRQSLGQGLEFLIYFQGNSAPDKSGLPSDRFSAERTGGSVSTLTIQRTQQEDSAVYLCASSWRAGEDTQYFGPGTRLTVL.

V usage is TRBV19 and J usage is TRBJ1-6, with D uncertain. From germline, CDR1 is LNHDA and CDR2 SQIVND (reference sequence). The CDR3 extends over 14 amino acids. The V and J ends lost 0 bases and 7 bases respectively, with 7 bases between them. DNA for the CDR3: TGTGCCAGTAGTATAGATAGGAGCAATTCACCCCTCCACTTT. This encodes CASSIDRSNSPLHF.

This clone was counted only a few times. The chain carries TRBV9 and TRBJ2-7, with D perhaps being TRBD1 or TRBD2 (5 bases each). Germline V gives CDR1 SGDLS, CDR2 YYNGEE. The CDR3 runs to 15 residues. V lost 0 bases, J lost 2 bases, and 12 bases lay in between. The CDR3 region has the DNA TGTGCCAGCAGCGTAGCCGGGACGTCCGCCTACGAGCAGTACTTC. This sequence encodes CASSVAGTSAYEQYF.

V and J are TRBV6-5 and TRBJ1-2; 12 nucleotides line up with TRBD1. Germline CDR1 MNHEY, CDR2 SVGAGI. The J segment lost 7 bases and the V segment lost 4 bases, leaving 4 bases of the junction unmatched. This CDR3 is 14 amino acids long. The chain's CDR3 is CASSWGQGAGGYTF. CDR3 coding DNA: TGTGCCAGCAGTTGGGGACAGGGGGCAGGTGGCTACACCTTC.

The gene calls are TRBV11-3 and TRBJ2-2, with a tentative D call TRBD2 (5 bases). Looked up from germline, CDR1 is SGHNT and CDR2 is YENEEA. Trimming shortened V by 0 bases and J by 7 bases, and 9 bases separated the two germline ends. This CDR3 comprises 14 residues. The CDR3 DNA follows: TGTGCCAGCAGCTTAGATCCGGGGATCGGGGAGCTGTTTTTT. Protein sequence: CASSLDPGIGELFF.

V is TRBV6-5 and J is TRBJ1-6; 7 nucleotides line up with TRBD1. V dropped 0 bases and J dropped 10; count of bases not matched to a gene: 6. The germline V gene has CDR1 MNHEY and CDR2 SVGAGI. The CDR3 is 15 amino acids. The CDR3 region is CASSYSRQGSSPLHF. CDR3 nucleotide sequence: TGTGCCAGCAGTTACTCGAGACAGGGCTCCTCACCCCTCCACTTT.

This rearrangement joins TRBV9 to TRBJ2-1; D gene uncertain. Trimming cost V 0 bases and J 10 bases, with 17 bases left between them. The CDR3 runs to 15 residues. CDR1 is SGDLS, CDR2 YYNGEE, per germline. The CDR3 region is CASSVEASRSHEQFF. CDR3 DNA sequence: TGTGCCAGCAGCGTAGAGGCTAGTCGGTCTCACGAGCAGTTCTTC.

This clone has just a few counts. The CDR3 region has the DNA TGTGCCAGCAGCCAGTCGGACAGGTGGTCCGAGCAGTACTTC. This translates into CASSQSDRWSEQYF. The V call is TRBV5-6, the J call TRBJ2-7, with 7 bases aligning to TRBD1. The V segment lost 4 bases and the J segment 6 bases; nucleotides outside the gene matches: 10. Germline values: CDR1 SGHDT, CDR2 YYEEEE. The CDR3 extends over 14 amino acids.

The V call is TRBV5-1, the J call TRBJ1-2; D is possibly TRBD1 (5 bases). Trimming removed 0 bases at V and 2 bases at J, with 8 bases between. Per germline, CDR1 SGHRS and CDR2 YFSETQ. This CDR3 has 14 amino acids. The CDR3 nucleotides are TGCGCCAGCAGCTTGGAGTGGGGGAACTATGGCTACACCTTC. Protein sequence: CASSLEWGNYGYTF.

This clone was picked up one time. The gene calls are TRBV6-5 and TRBJ2-7; TRBD1 agrees at 10 bases. Germline V CDR1 and CDR2: MNHEY, SVGAGI. Trimming removed 6 bases from V and 6 bases from J; junction bases left unmatched: 5. This CDR3 is built from 13 residues. The CDR3 bases are TGTGCCAGCAGCCCCGGACAGGGGGGCGAGCAGTACTTC. It yields the protein CASSPGQGGEQYF.

The count of this clone is one. The CDR3 nucleotides are TGTGCCAGCAGCAGTTATTCAGGAGTCTACGAGCAGTACTTC. Its protein product is CASSSYSGVYEQYF. The rearrangement uses TRBV7-2 and TRBJ2-7, with D hard to call. CDR3 length: 14 amino acids. Germline CDR1 and CDR2: SGHTA and FQGNSA. Trimming took 5 bases from V and 3 from J, leaving 14 bases between them. The full variable domain, with the rest looked up from reference TRBV7-2 and TRBJ2-7, is GAGVSQSPSNKVTEKGKDVELRCDPISGHTALYWYRQSLGQGLEFLIYFQGNSAPDKSGLPSDRFSAERTGGSVSTLTIQRTQQEDSAVYLCASSSYSGVYEQYFGPGTRLTVT.

The rearrangement uses TRBV2 and TRBJ2-6; D gene ambiguous. The CDR3 extends over 14 amino acids. Germline lookup yields CDR1 SNHLY and CDR2 FYNNEI. Trimming removed 10 bases from V and 0 bases from J, with 10 bases in between. CDR3 in amino acids: CATSSNSGANVLTF. CDR3 in DNA: TGTGCCACCTCGTCCAACTCTGGGGCCAACGTCCTGACTTTC.

The DNA of the CDR3 is TGTGCCACCAGTGACCTGGGGGTCAGCTCCTACAATGAGCAGTTCTTC. Amino acids: CATSDLGVSSYNEQFF. The J gene is TRBJ2-1, the V gene TRBV24-1, with D possibly called TRBD1 or TRBD2 (5 bases each). Germline V gene data show CDR1 as KGHDR and CDR2 as SFDVKD. CDR3 size: 16 residues. V lost 4 bases, J lost 0 bases, and 12 bases lay in between.

CDR3 sequence reads: CASSWTGGFTEAFF. The CDR3 DNA follows: TGTGCCAGCAGTTGGACAGGGGGTTTCACTGAAGCTTTCTTT. V and J are TRBV6-6 and TRBJ1-1; 10 bases line up with TRBD1. The CDR3 totals 14 residues. The J segment lost 4 bases and the V segment lost 4 bases, leaving 3 bases of the junction unmatched. Germline CDR1 and CDR2: MNHNY and SVGAGI (reference sequence).

The rearrangement links TRBV28 to TRBJ1-2; TRBD1 matches at 12 bases. The germline CDR1 and CDR2 sequences are MDHEN and SYDVKM. Trimming removed 8 bases from V and 7 bases from J; junction bases left unmatched: 5. CDR3 length: 13 residues. The CDR3 here is CASWGQGAFGYTF. CDR3 bases: TGTGCCAGCTGGGGACAGGGGGCGTTTGGCTACACCTTC.

The V and J genes are TRBV6-2 or TRBV6-3 and TRBJ1-5; the D gene is possibly TRBD1 (6 bases). V lost 0 bases, J lost 5 bases, and 11 bases lay in between. This CDR3 comprises 15 residues. Germline V gives CDR1 MNHEY, CDR2 SVGEGT. Written as DNA, the CDR3 is TGTGCCAGCAGTTACTCGCAGGGGACCCATCAGCCCCAGCATTTT. It is translated as CASSYSQGTHQPQHF.

The chain recombines TRBV5-1 with TRBJ2-1; 10 positions match TRBD2. This CDR3 comprises 16 residues. V was clipped by 0 bases and J by 8 bases; unmatched bases: 8. Germline V gene lookup returns CDR1 SGHRS and CDR2 YFSETQ. CDR3 in amino acids: CASSLGQRGGLDEQFF. DNA for the CDR3: TGCGCCAGCAGCTTGGGGCAGCGGGGGGGCCTCGATGAGCAGTTCTTC. Full variable domain (missing parts from reference TRBV5-1 and TRBJ2-1): KAGVTQTPRYLIKTRGQQVTLSCSPISGHRSVSWYQQTPGQGLQFLFEYFSETQRNKGNFPGRFSGRQFSNSRSEMNVSTLELGDSALYLCASSLGQRGGLDEQFFGPGTRLTVL.

The V gene is TRBV7-2, the J gene TRBJ2-5; D gene uncertain. The CDR3 has 12 residues. The V gene's germline CDR1 is SGHTA and CDR2 FQGNSA. Between the trimmed V and J ends, which lost 4 bases and 4 bases, there was a span of 7 bases. CDR3 loop: CASSSSTETQYF. CDR3 in DNA: TGTGCCAGCAGCTCATCGACAGAGACCCAGTACTTC.

The chain joins TRBV6-6 to TRBJ1-6, with D maybe TRBD1 (6 bases). CDR3 length equals 16 residues. V lost 6 bases and J lost 3, with 15 bases in between. Per the germline V gene, CDR1 is MNHNY and CDR2 is SVGAGI (reference sequence). The CDR3 DNA reads TGTGCCAGCAGCAAACCTAGCAGGGGCTATAATTCACCCCTCCACTTT. It specifies CASSKPSRGYNSPLHF.

The J gene is TRBJ1-2, the V gene TRBV27, with D possibly TRBD1 on 5 matching bases. V lost 6 bases to trimming and J lost 8 bases, with 22 bases between them. Germline CDR1 is MNHEY and CDR2 is SMNVEV (reference sequence). The CDR3 is made up of 15 amino acids. The CDR3 sequence is CASSSPFGQRGGYTF. CDR3 coding DNA: TGTGCCAGCAGCTCCCCTTTTGGTCAGAGGGGAGGCTACACCTTC.

V gene TRBV2 combines with J gene TRBJ1-2, with 8 nucleotides matching TRBD1. The CDR3 runs to 13 residues. Germline V CDR1 and CDR2: SNHLY, FYNNEI. Trimming cost V 6 bases and J 7 bases; bases outside gene matches: 7. CDR3 sequence: CASSLDREFGYTF. CDR3 nucleotide sequence: TGTGCCAGCAGCCTGGACAGGGAGTTTGGCTACACCTTC.

The V and J genes are TRBV7-8 and TRBJ2-1; 10 bases are shared with TRBD2. Germline lookup yields CDR1 SGHVS and CDR2 FQNEAQ. The CDR3 runs 19 residues. Trimming at V came to 2 bases and at J to 0 bases, leaving 10 bases not matched to a gene. CDR3 in amino acids: CASSLRASGSVSSYNEQFF. Written as DNA, the CDR3 is TGTGCCAGCAGCTTAAGGGCTAGCGGGAGTGTAAGCTCCTACAATGAGCAGTTCTTC.

J is TRBJ2-3 and V is TRBV9, with 11 bases matching TRBD2. Trimming at V came to 3 bases and at J to 2 bases, leaving 8 bases not matched to a gene. Germline CDR1 SGDLS, CDR2 YYNGEE. CDR3 length: 17 amino acids. The CDR3 here is CASSATVSGGATDTQYF. Here the CDR3 DNA reads TGTGCCAGCAGCGCCACCGTTAGCGGGGGGGCCACAGATACGCAGTATTTT.

The chain couples TRBV7-2 to TRBJ2-1, with D possibly TRBD2 on 6 matching bases. This CDR3 has 17 amino acids. CDR1 is SGHTA, CDR2 FQGNSA, per germline. The V and J ends lost 5 bases and 4 bases respectively, with 21 bases between them. The CDR3, as DNA: TGTGCCAGCAGCCCCCCCCGCGGGGCCCCCGGGTACAATGAGCAGTTCTTC. It translates to CASSPPRGAPGYNEQFF.

This chain joins TRBV18 and TRBJ2-3; TRBD2 is a possible D gene (6 bases). This CDR3 region has 15 residues. CDR1 and CDR2 (germline): KGHSH, LQKENI. Trimming cost V 3 bases and J 5 bases, with 15 bases left between them. The CDR3 region is CASSPGGNWGDTQYF. The CDR3 nucleotides read TGTGCCAGCTCACCTGGGGGGAACTGGGGAGATACGCAGTATTTT.